This entry is about one T cell receptor (beta chain). This entry belongs to a study of blood T cell repertoires in COVID-19. The overall study: Sites in the United States, Italy and Spain provided acute and convalescent COVID-19 samples. PBMCs, B-cell-depleted T cells, or T cells were the source of the cDNA or gDNA that made up the material.

This CDR3 is built from 12 residues. V gave up 11 bases and J gave up 8 bases, with 18 bases separating them. In germline, CDR1 is SNHLY, CDR2 FYNNEI. Original processing methods: Estimation of nucleated cell counts relied on the amplification of reference gene primers. Sequencing used immunoSEQ multiplex PCR; TCRdb keeps in-frame clones, though not all of them. The V and J calls and clone size are taken from that table; D and trimming were inferred from the DNA. Of over 200,000 clones detected, roughly 84% appear once; the ten largest clones hold approximately 4.8%. This chain uses TRBV2 with TRBJ1-2; D is unclear. This TCR came from a man in his forties or fifties with active or convalescent COVID-19. The sequenced sample consisted of peripheral blood. CDR3 in DNA: TGTGCCTCCGACCCGGAGGGCGAGGGCTACACCTTC. It codes for CASDPEGEGYTF.